A selection of T cell receptor beta chains follows, all from one sample in a study of T cell clones after liver transplantation. Clones were sequenced by immunoSEQ multiplex PCR, and TCRdb holds only the in-frame ones, with some missing. In the table there are under 150,000 clones, approximately 90% of which are singletons. This specimen consisted of CD4+ T cells from blood, obtained 12 months after liver transplant. The source of these receptors is a human patient who received a liver transplant. Some T cells may be the graft donor's. CDR3s include the opening cysteine and the closing phenylalanine or tryptophan. The D gene is left open where the match is weak. Size values are once, few and many counts, or a class for expanded clones, and some rows have none.

D,J,V,size,DNA,CDR3
-,TRBJ2-7,TRBV9,-,TGTGCCAGCAGCGTAGGCGACACAGCTCCCCCCTACGAGCAGTACTTC,CASSVGDTAPPYEQYF
TRBD1,TRBJ1-4,TRBV25-1,-,TGTGCCAGCAGCCGCTGGACAGGACCAGGGGAAAAACTGTTTTTT,CASSRWTGPGEKLFF
TRBD2,TRBJ2-1,TRBV5-1,-,TGCGCCAGCAGCTCGGGACTAGCTCCACCTTACAATGAGCAGTTCTTC,CASSSGLAPPYNEQFF
-,TRBJ2-5,TRBV7-5,-,TGTGCCAGAAGCTTAGAGGGCAGGGCCCCAGAGACCCAGTACTTC,CARSLEGRAPETQYF
TRBD1,TRBJ1-2,TRBV11-3,-,TGTGCCAGCAGCCAGAGGGAGGGGGCTGGGTATGGCTACACCTTC,CASSQREGAGYGYTF
TRBD1,TRBJ1-1,TRBV5-1,-,TGCGCCAGCAGCACAGGGACAGGGGTAATGAACACTGAAGCTTTCTTT,CASSTGTGVMNTEAFF
-,TRBJ1-1,TRBV10-3,few,TGTGCCATCAGTGGGGATCAGGGCCTGGGAGCTTTCTTT,CAISGDQGLGAFF
-,TRBJ1-2,TRBV7-8,few,TGTGCCAGCAGCTTCGACAAGAGTAACTATGGCTACACCTTC,CASSFDKSNYGYTF
-,TRBJ1-1,TRBV29-1,-,TGCAGCGTAGCAGGTCCTTACACTGAAGCTTTCTTT,CSVAGPYTEAFF
TRBD1,TRBJ1-2,TRBV28,-,TGTGCCAGCAGTACGACAGGGGAGGTCTATGGCTACACCTTC,CASSTTGEVYGYTF
-,TRBJ1-1,TRBV5-1,-,TGCGCCAGCAGCTTGGGGAGGGGGAACACTGAAGCTTTCTTT,CASSLGRGNTEAFF
TRBD2,TRBJ2-2,TRBV5-3,-,TGTGCCAGAAGCTTGATGGGACTAGCGGCGAACACCGGGGAGCTGTTTTTT,CARSLMGLAANTGELFF
-,TRBJ2-1,TRBV19,-,TGTGCCAGTAGTCCCCGAGGCCTAGCAGCCAATGAGCAGTTCTTC,CASSPRGLAANEQFF
-,TRBJ1-5,TRBV4-2,-,TGTGCCAGCAGCCAAGATCTCTGGGTACAGGCGGTAACCCAGCATTTT,CASSQDLWVQAVTQHF
-,TRBJ1-3,TRBV9,-,TGTGCCAGCAGCGTAGGGGTCAGGGGTTCGGACACCATATATTTT,CASSVGVRGSDTIYF
-,TRBJ1-2,TRBV6-5,-,TGTGCCAGCACTCAACACTCACCGGACAGCTATGGCTACACCTTC,CASTQHSPDSYGYTF
-,TRBJ2-3,TRBV5-1,-,TGCGCCAGCAGCTCCTCCGTTGAAGGGTACACAGATACGCAGTATTTT,CASSSSVEGYTDTQYF
-,TRBJ1-3,TRBV5-1,-,TGCGCCAGCGGTTCTGGAAACACCATATATTTT,CASGSGNTIYF
TRBD2,TRBJ2-3,TRBV7-3,-,TGTGCCAGCAGCTTCCGAGGTAGCGGGGATTTCACAGATACGCAGTATTTT,CASSFRGSGDFTDTQYF
-,TRBJ1-1,TRBV4-2,-,TGTGCCAGCAGCCAAGCGGGGCGTGAAGCTTTCTTT,CASSQAGREAFF
TRBD1,TRBJ1-4,TRBV6-1,-,TGTGCCAGCAGTGCGTACAGGGGGTTAAATGAAAAACTGTTTTTT,CASSAYRGLNEKLFF
-,TRBJ2-3,TRBV7-3,-,TGTGCCAGCAGCTTAGAGCGTACGAGCACAGATACGCAGTATTTT,CASSLERTSTDTQYF
TRBD1,TRBJ2-1,TRBV4-1,-,TGCGCCAGCAGCCAGATTGTCCGGGACAGGGGACACAATGAGCAGTTCTTC,CASSQIVRDRGHNEQFF
-,TRBJ2-6,TRBV11-3,-,TGTGCCAGCAGCCCAGCGGGGCGGACAGAATCTGGGGCCAACGTCCTGACTTTC,CASSPAGRTESGANVLTF
-,TRBJ1-1,TRBV27,once,TGTGCCAGCAGTTCGCGACCCGAGGGAAACACTGAAGCTTTCTTT,CASSSRPEGNTEAFF
-,TRBJ2-2,TRBV10-1,-,TGCGCCAGCAGTGAGTCGTGGGAGCTGTTTTTT,CASSESWELFF
-,TRBJ2-2,TRBV14,-,TGTGCCAGCAGCCGGTCTCCGAACACCGGGGAGCTGTTTTTT,CASSRSPNTGELFF
-,TRBJ1-1,TRBV7-9,-,TGTGCCAGCAGCTCCCCGGGGGCTGACCTAGCTTTCTTT,CASSSPGADLAFF
TRBD1,TRBJ2-7,TRBV28,-,TGTGCCAGCGGTTGGCCTAATGGGGGACAGTACTACTTC,CASGWPNGGQYYF
-,TRBJ2-7,TRBV28,-,TGTGCCAGCATCACCTCCAGCGCCCTAACTGGAGAGCAGTACTTC,CASITSSALTGEQYF
-,TRBJ2-1,TRBV18,-,TGTGCCAGCTCACCGTCTACTAGCCGGGTTTCCTACAATGAGCAGTTCTTC,CASSPSTSRVSYNEQFF
TRBD1,TRBJ1-3,TRBV9,-,TGTGCCAGCAGCGTAGCCCCGGGACAGGTCTCTGGAAACACCATATATTTT,CASSVAPGQVSGNTIYF
-,TRBJ2-7,TRBV6-1,-,TGTGCTTCTGGCGGGGCCTACGAGCAGTACTTC,CASGGAYEQYF
-,TRBJ2-5,TRBV5-6,-,TGTGCCAGCAGCTGGGGACCCGGGGAGGTGGAGACCCAGTACTTC,CASSWGPGEVETQYF
-,TRBJ2-3,TRBV6-5,-,TGTGCCAGCAGTTACGGTGAACTCACAGATACGCAGTATTTT,CASSYGELTDTQYF
TRBD2,TRBJ2-3,TRBV18,-,TGTGCCAGCCTCCGGGCTAGCGGAACCAGCACAGATACGCAGTATTTT,CASLRASGTSTDTQYF
-,TRBJ2-7,TRBV7-8,-,TGTGCCAGCAGCCCCGTGGCCCTCCCCGGCTCCTACGAGCAGTACTTC,CASSPVALPGSYEQYF
-,TRBJ1-2,TRBV4-1,-,TGCGCCAGCAGCCAAGAGGCAGGGTCATACTATGGCTACACCTTC,CASSQEAGSYYGYTF
TRBD2,TRBJ2-7,TRBV11-3,once,TGTGCCAGCAGCTCCCCGGGGGGTAACGGGAACTACGAGCAGTACTTC,CASSSPGGNGNYEQYF
-,TRBJ1-2,TRBV6-1,-,TGTGCCAGCATTGCCGGGACCCCTTATGGCTACACCTTC,CASIAGTPYGYTF
-,TRBJ1-2,TRBV5-1,-,TGCGCCAGCAGCTTGGTCGGCGGGAACTATGGCTACACCTTC,CASSLVGGNYGYTF
TRBD1,TRBJ2-3,TRBV29-1,-,TGCAGCTTTGGACAGGGGGCGACAGATACGCAGTATTTT,CSFGQGATDTQYF
TRBD1,TRBJ2-7,TRBV5-1,-,TGCGCCAGCAGCCCGGCCGGGACAGGGGGACTTGGGCAGTACTTC,CASSPAGTGGLGQYF
-,TRBJ2-2,TRBV4-2,-,TGTGCCAGCAGTATGGGAACGTCACAGACGAACACCGGGGAGCTGTTTTTT,CASSMGTSQTNTGELFF
-,TRBJ2-7,TRBV6-5,-,TGTGCCAGCAGTTCCTTCCGGGACCGGACCTACGAGCAGTACTTC,CASSSFRDRTYEQYF
-,TRBJ2-5,TRBV5-4,-,TGTGCCAGCAGCTTGGAACCTTCAAGGCAAGAGACCCAGTACTTC,CASSLEPSRQETQYF
-,TRBJ2-3,TRBV5-4,-,TGTGCGATGAGACCCCGAGGGGACACAGATACGCAGTATTTT,CAMRPRGDTDTQYF
TRBD2,TRBJ2-1,TRBV29-1,-,TGCAGCGTTATTGGACTAGCGGATTCCTACAATGAGCAGTTCTTC,CSVIGLADSYNEQFF
TRBD2,TRBJ2-1,TRBV19,few,TGTGCCAGTAGTCCTCCTAGCGGGAGGGCCGTCAGTGAGCAGTTCTTC,CASSPPSGRAVSEQFF
-,TRBJ1-2,TRBV2,-,TGTGCCAGCAGTGTCCTTAACAGGGCTTCTAACTATGGCTACACCTTC,CASSVLNRASNYGYTF
-,TRBJ2-7,TRBV2,few,TGTGCCAGCAGTGAAGGCCGCTTCGAGCAGTACTTC,CASSEGRFEQYF